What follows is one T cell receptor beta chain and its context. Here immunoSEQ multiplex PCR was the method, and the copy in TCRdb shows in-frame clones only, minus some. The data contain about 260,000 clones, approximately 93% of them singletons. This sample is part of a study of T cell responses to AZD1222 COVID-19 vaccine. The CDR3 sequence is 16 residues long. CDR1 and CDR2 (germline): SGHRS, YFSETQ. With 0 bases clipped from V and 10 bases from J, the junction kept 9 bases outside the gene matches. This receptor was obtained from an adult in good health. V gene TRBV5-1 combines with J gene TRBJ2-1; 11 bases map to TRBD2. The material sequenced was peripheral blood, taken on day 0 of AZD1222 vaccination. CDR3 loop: CASSLGASGGRGEQFF. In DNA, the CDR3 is TGCGCCAGCAGCTTGGGGGCTAGCGGGGGGCGAGGGGAGCAGTTCTTC.